This entry concerns a single TCR beta chain. No antigen is known for it. Base qualities are not at hand, and no much larger clone is one base apart. The entry originates in a study of blood T cell repertoires in COVID-19 (dated by TCRdb to the early 2020s). Study-level background: Samples covering the acute and convalescent phases of COVID-19 were provided by collaborators in the United States, Italy and Spain. The samples were drawn from two sources: the first 160 participants of the ongoing ImmuneRACE study, and 950 to 1,500 subjects contributed by 6 global collaborators. Sample metadata almost always included a de-identified subject ID, COVID-19 status, age in years and sex. A freely available public database, intended as a resource for researchers studying the immune response to SARS-CoV-2, is where the repertoires were released. The dataset comprised deeply sampled blood TCRbeta repertoires from subjects exposed to, actively infected with, or recovered from COVID-19. Where HLA class I and class II types were available, the types were taken from metadata supplied by the sample provider, not from assay-based typing. The material from the prospective study consisted of cDNA or gDNA derived from T cells, B-cell-depleted T cells, or PBMCs.

The germline V gene supplies CDR1 MNHEY and CDR2 SVGEGT. V lost 6 bases and J lost 2 bases, and the count of bases not matched to a germline gene is 3. Including the terminal cysteine and phenylalanine, the CDR3 comprises 14 residues. The retained sequence is limited to the CDR3, 42 bases, with the frame set at the first base. General findings and caveats noted by the study authors: How much clinical and demographic metadata was included differed by source and by participant, and the metadata was provided uncurated.

Each collaborating institution followed its own protocols to collect whole blood in K2EDTA tubes. For TCRbeta analysis, collaborator samples were shipped as frozen whole blood, as isolated PBMCs, or as DNA extracted from either sample type. TCRbeta CDR3 regions were amplified from genomic DNA using the immunoSEQ Assay, a bias-controlled multiplex PCR. As for how the authors treated the data: The number of nucleated cells in each sample was estimated from the amplification of reference gene primers within the assay. To quantify the absolute abundance of each unique TCRbeta CDR3 rearrangement, sequence reads were collapsed and filtered. For each sample, productive Simpson clonality was calculated as the square root of Simpson's diversity index across productive rearrangements. TCRdb limited this immuneACCESS table to in-frame rearrangements with V and J called. A share of clones is missing; checked studies link under half to unresolved V genes, and the rest is unexplained. That table gives V, J and clone size, and the DNA gave D and trimming. Within this sample are over 200,000 clones, with about 90% of them counted one time only. 2.7% of the sample is taken by the ten largest.

The TCR comes from a woman aged 55-75 years with acute or convalescent COVID-19. The sequencing sample was made of peripheral blood. The chain couples TRBV6-2 or TRBV6-3 to TRBJ2-2; a stretch of 7 junction bases matches TRBD2. The nucleotide sequence reads TGTGCCAGCAGCCGCGGGGGAAACACCGGGGAGCTGTTTTTT. It translates to CASSRGGNTGELFF.